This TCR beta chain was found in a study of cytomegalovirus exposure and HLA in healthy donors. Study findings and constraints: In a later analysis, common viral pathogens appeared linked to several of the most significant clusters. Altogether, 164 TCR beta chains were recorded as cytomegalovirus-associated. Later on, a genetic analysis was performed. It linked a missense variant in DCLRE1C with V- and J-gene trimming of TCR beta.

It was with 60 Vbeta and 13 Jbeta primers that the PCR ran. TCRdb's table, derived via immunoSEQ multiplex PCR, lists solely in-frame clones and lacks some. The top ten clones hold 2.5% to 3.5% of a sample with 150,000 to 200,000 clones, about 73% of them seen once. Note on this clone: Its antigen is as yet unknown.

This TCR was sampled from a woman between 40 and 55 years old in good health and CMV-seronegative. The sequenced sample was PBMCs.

CDR3 nucleotide sequence: TGTGCCAGCAGTCTCTCCACAGGTCGCTATGGCTACACCTTC. Protein product: CASSLSTGRYGYTF. The rearrangement uses TRBV28 and TRBJ1-2; TRBD1 is a possible D gene (5 bases). V lost 5 bases, J lost 4 bases, and 14 bases lay in between. Germline V gene data show CDR1 as MDHEN and CDR2 as SYDVKM. The CDR3 length is 14 residues.